This TCR beta chain was sequenced during a study of T cells expressing NK-cell markers (dated by TCRdb to 2018 to 2021). In the study overall: Three sorted T-cell subsets (CD3+CD56+NKG2C+, CD3+CD56+NKG2C- and CD3+CD56-NKG2C+) from fewer than 10 donors had their TCR beta-chain repertoires profiled. Of the eight sequenced donors, seven were found to be HCMV-seropositive and one was found to be HCMV-seronegative. The eight sequenced donors were randomly selected healthy volunteers, three men and five women. Illumina HiSeq 2000/2500, MiSeq or NextSeq was used to sequence libraries as 2 x 150 bp reads. Broader findings and caveats from the paper: It remained unclear whether the expanded NKG2C-expressing T cell clones were specific for HCMV antigens. In six donors, the dominant CD3+CD56+NKG2C+ clonotypes ranked among the top 10 CD8+ clonotypes, making up about 1.0-7.5% of CD8+ T cells. Those dominant clonotypes were again the most abundant among CD3+CD56-NKG2C+ cells in a handful of donors, at roughly 25-65%.

Data came from an Illumina HiSeq 2000. 5'RACE template switching, by which a universal primer site and unique molecular identifiers were added, was used to make TCR beta cDNA libraries. Synthesis of cDNA was primed from the TCR beta constant segment and was followed by two consecutive PCR amplification steps. The authors' analysis ran thus. Reads were demultiplexed and grouped by UMI with MIGEC, and clonotypes were assembled and quantified with MiTCR. To exclude erroneous sequences, only TCR cDNA sequences supported by at least two reads were retained. The tcR package was used for downstream repertoire analysis, with clonotypes matched between fractions based on CDR3 nucleotide sequence plus V segment. VDJmatch was used to annotate antigen specificity against VDJdb, with one amino acid substitution allowed in CDR3. Each entry corresponds to one CDR3 protein sequence from reads that TCRdb reprocessed, and DNA is not given. These V and J calls rely on TCRdb rather than the paper's analysis. For this sample, the table gives 400,000 to 450,000 distinct CDR3 sequences. 6% to 9.5% of the sample rests with the top ten.

HCMV-specific IgG was detected in serum with a commercial ELISA kit to determine HCMV serostatus. Ficoll density gradient centrifugation was used to isolate peripheral blood mononuclear cells from blood. On this clonotype: Its antigen is currently not known.

The germline V gene specifies SGHAT as CDR1 and FQNNGV as CDR2. The CDR3 spans 15 residues, from the cysteine through the phenylalanine. Nucleotide data are not available. Sample: blood T cells: a sorted CD56 or NKG2C T cell subset, CD4+ or CD8+ T cells, or bulk PBMC T cells (not recorded which). The rearranged chain carries TRBV11-2 and TRBJ2-2; the TRBD1 assignment by TCRdb is unverifiable without DNA. The clonotype originates from a woman between 18 and 75 years old in good health. For the CDR3, the sequence is CAQELGTPNTGELFF.